This T cell receptor (beta chain) was observed in a study of T cells in Graves' hyperthyroidism and ophthalmopathy. Only a few counts were recorded for this clonotype. Amplified TCR beta CDR3 regions derived from RNA transcripts. A set of HTBI primers served as the primers for a first-round RT-PCR of the TCR CDR3. A single record per CDR3 protein comes from TCRdb applying MiXCR to the multiplex PCR reads. This sample has 300,000 to 400,000 distinct CDR3 sequences, with roughly 18% found just once. The clonotype originates from a woman aged 45-65 years with Graves' hyperthyroidism. The specimen sequenced was blood.

DNA of the CDR3: TGCAGTGCTAGAGATCTCCGGGAGACCCAGTACTTC. Translation gives CSARDLRETQYF. The genes are TRBV20-1 and TRBJ2-5; D unclear. The CDR3 has 12 amino acids. V was pared by 0 bases and J by 5 bases, with 7 bases between. Looked up from germline, CDR1 is DFQATT and CDR2 is SNEGSKA (reference sequence).